Below, 9 T cell receptor beta chains from the same sample are listed, as sequenced in a study of beta chain features in type 1 diabetes. The authors reverse transcribed all of the isolated RNA, so sequencing captured expressed TCRB transcripts. Using immunoSEQ multiplex PCR, the repertoire was profiled, and TCRdb retains in-frame clones only, with some absent. The sample has hundreds of thousands of clones; about 29% are singletons. The sequencing sample was made of naive CD4+ T cells from blood. The receptors were sampled from a man in his late teens or twenties in good health.

The chain combines TRBV14 with TRBJ2-7; TRBD1 aligns across 8 bases. The length of the CDR3 is 18 residues. Germline-derived CDR1 and CDR2 are SGHDN and FVKESK. V shed 4 bases, J shed 4 bases, and the junction held 18 bases outside the gene matches. The CDR3 sequence: CASSLRQGLQPFAYEQYF. The CDR3, as DNA: TGTGCCAGCAGCCTTAGACAGGGGCTCCAACCATTCGCATACGAGCAGTACTTC.

V usage is TRBV30 and J usage is TRBJ2-7; 8 positions match TRBD2. The CDR3 consists of 12 residues. V lost 1 base to trimming and J lost 4 bases; unmatched junction nucleotides: 0. CDR1 is GTSNPN, CDR2 SVGIG, per germline (reference sequence). This CDR3 is CAWSERGYEQYF. Written as DNA, the CDR3 is TGTGCCTGGAGTGAGCGGGGGTACGAGCAGTACTTC.

This clone was counted between two and nine times. The CDR3: CAWSKGVSYNEQFF. CDR3 nucleotide sequence: TGTGCCTGGAGTAAAGGGGTATCCTACAATGAGCAGTTCTTC. The J gene is TRBJ2-1, the V gene TRBV30, with TRBD1 as a possible D gene (5 bases). Germline CDR1 reads GTSNPN; CDR2 reads SVGIG (reference sequence). The V and J ends lost 2 bases and 1 base respectively, with 9 bases between them. The CDR3 has 14 amino acids.

This chain joins TRBV7-2 and TRBJ2-7; 7 bases are shared with TRBD2. The CDR3 runs 16 residues. Germline V gives CDR1 SGHTA, CDR2 FQGNSA. V dropped 2 bases and J dropped 2; count of bases not matched to a gene: 9. The CDR3 protein is CASSLSDAGDAYEQYF. DNA of the CDR3: TGTGCCAGCAGCTTAAGTGATGCGGGAGACGCCTACGAGCAGTACTTC.

In this sample, this clone turned up a few times. The rearrangement uses TRBV5-1 and TRBJ2-7; maybe TRBD2 (5 bases). The V end lost 2 bases, the J end lost 1 base, and 13 bases lay between the germline ends. The CDR3 totals 15 residues. The germline CDR1 and CDR2 sequences are SGHRS and YFSETQ. CDR3 sequence (DNA): TGCGCCAGCAGCTTAATCCCGGGATCATCCTACGAGCAGTACTTC. Encoded protein: CASSLIPGSSYEQYF. Variable domain in full (rest from reference TRBV5-1 and TRBJ2-7): KAGVTQTPRYLIKTRGQQVTLSCSPISGHRSVSWYQQTPGQGLQFLFEYFSETQRNKGNFPGRFSGRQFSNSRSEMNVSTLELGDSALYLCASSLIPGSSYEQYFGPGTRLTVT.

The rearrangement joins TRBV5-1 to TRBJ2-3; weak D call: TRBD1 (5 bases). This CDR3 is built from 12 residues. Trimming pared 2 bases from V and 5 bases from J, leaving 6 bases between. Germline V CDR1 and CDR2: SGHRS, YFSETQ. The CDR3 nucleotides are TGCGCCAGCAGCTTTCAGGGAGATACGCAGTATTTT. Its protein product is CASSFQGDTQYF.

This clone was seen a single time. The sample contains more than one DNA sequence encoding this CDR3. The genes are TRBV30 and TRBJ1-1; D ambiguous. Trimming shortened V by 0 bases and J by 0 bases, and 5 bases separated the two germline ends. The CDR3 is 13 residues long. Germline-derived CDR1 and CDR2 are GTSNPN and SVGIG (reference sequence). CDR3 sequence: CAWSVRVNTEAFF. The DNA for the CDR3 is TGTGCCTGGAGTGTACGCGTGAACACTGAAGCTTTCTTT.

In the case of this clone: The sample contains more than one DNA sequence encoding this CDR3. The rearrangement links TRBV30 to TRBJ1-1; no clear D gene. CDR1 is GTSNPN and CDR2 is SVGIG in the germline V gene (reference sequence). V was clipped by 0 bases and J by 3 bases, with 8 bases between them. This CDR3 is 13 amino acids long. The CDR3 spells CAWSVGRYTEAFF. CDR3 in DNA: TGTGCCTGGAGTGTAGGCAGGTACACTGAAGCTTTCTTT.

The genes are TRBV7-3 and TRBJ2-3; 10 bases are a match to TRBD1. The CDR3 loop spans 17 amino acids. Germline V gene data show CDR1 as SGHTA and CDR2 as FQGTGA. V gave up 4 bases and J gave up 0 bases; unmatched junction bases: 7. This CDR3 is CASSSTGGSQSTDTQYF. CDR3 bases: TGTGCCAGCAGCTCGACAGGGGGCTCGCAGAGCACAGATACGCAGTATTTT.